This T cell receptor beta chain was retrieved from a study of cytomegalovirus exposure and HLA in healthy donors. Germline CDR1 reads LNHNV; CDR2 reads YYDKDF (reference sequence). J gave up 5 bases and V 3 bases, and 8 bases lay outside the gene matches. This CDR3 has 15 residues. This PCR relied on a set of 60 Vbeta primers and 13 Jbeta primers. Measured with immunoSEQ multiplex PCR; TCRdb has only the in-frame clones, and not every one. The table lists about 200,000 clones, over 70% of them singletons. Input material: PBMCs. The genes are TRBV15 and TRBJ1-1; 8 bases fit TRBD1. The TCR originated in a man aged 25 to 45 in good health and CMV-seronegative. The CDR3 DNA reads TGTGCCACCAGCAGGCCAGGACAGGGCGTAACTGAAGCTTTCTTT. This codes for CATSRPGQGVTEAFF. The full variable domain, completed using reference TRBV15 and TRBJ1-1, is DAMVIQNPRYQVTQFGKPVTLSCSQTLNHNVMYWYQQKSSQAPKLLFHYYDKDFNNEADTPDNFQSRRPNTSFCFLDIRSPGLGDTAMYLCATSRPGQGVTEAFFGQGTRLTVV.